This T cell receptor beta chain was documented in a study of cytomegalovirus exposure and HLA in healthy donors. Per the germline V gene, CDR1 is MNHNY and CDR2 is SVGAGI (reference sequence). Trimming at V came to 6 bases and at J to 5 bases, leaving 12 bases not matched to a gene. The CDR3 runs 15 residues. The primer mix had 60 Vbeta and 13 Jbeta primers. Assay used: immunoSEQ multiplex PCR; TCRdb lists only in-frame clones, some missing. The sample yields more than 200,000 clones, about 75% seen once. The chain couples TRBV6-6 to TRBJ2-5, with TRBD1 matching 7 bases. The specimen sequenced was PBMCs. This clonotype originated in a man younger than 35 in good health and CMV-seronegative. CDR3 nucleotide sequence: TGTGCCAGCAGAGAAAGACAGGGTCTGGAGGAGACCCAGTACTTC. This codes for CASRERQGLEETQYF.